This T cell receptor (beta chain) stems from a study of Tregs in tolerant kidney transplant recipients. Study-wide results and limits: Tregs expanded with activated donor B cells seemed most donor-specific. Some patients' samples used different primers over time, so nucleotide sequences weren't comparable.

Thawed PBMCs were FACS-sorted into unstimulated CD4+CD25+CD127- regulatory T cells, CD4+CD25- non-regulatory cells, CD4 and CD8 cells. This clone appeared once. The antigen is undetermined. The CDR3 is made up of 14 amino acids. V trimming: 4 bases; J trimming: 4 bases; junction bases outside the gene matches: 3. The germline V gene has CDR1 LGHNA and CDR2 YSLEER. Libraries were prepared by immunoSEQ multiplex PCR; TCRdb keeps only in-frame clonotypes and omits some of them. The repertoire holds around 70,000 clones, with 92% as singletons. The chain links TRBV4-3 to TRBJ2-2, with 7 bases fitting TRBD1. This specimen consisted of CD8+ T cells from blood, obtained before the transplant. The receptor was isolated from a human donor who received a combined kidney and bone marrow transplant. This CDR3 reads CASSLRTGTGELFF. The CDR3 nucleotides are TGCGCCAGCAGCCTTCGGACAGGCACCGGGGAGCTGTTTTTT.